The clone carrying this TCR beta chain was seen only a few times. The sample is drawn from a study of T cell responses to AZD1222 COVID-19 vaccine. From germline, CDR1 is KGHSH and CDR2 LQKENI. Trimming pared 3 bases from V and 7 bases from J, leaving 12 bases between. This CDR3 comprises 14 residues. Assay used: immunoSEQ multiplex PCR; TCRdb lists only in-frame clones, some missing. The data show under 70,000 clones, roughly 78% seen once. The origin of this receptor is an adult in good health. The genes are TRBV18 and TRBJ2-2; the D is unclear. Sample: peripheral blood, taken on day 0 of MenACWY control vaccination. The CDR3 DNA reads TGTGCCAGCTCACCCTCAAAGGTTTTCGGGGAGCTGTTTTTT. As protein: CASSPSKVFGELFF.